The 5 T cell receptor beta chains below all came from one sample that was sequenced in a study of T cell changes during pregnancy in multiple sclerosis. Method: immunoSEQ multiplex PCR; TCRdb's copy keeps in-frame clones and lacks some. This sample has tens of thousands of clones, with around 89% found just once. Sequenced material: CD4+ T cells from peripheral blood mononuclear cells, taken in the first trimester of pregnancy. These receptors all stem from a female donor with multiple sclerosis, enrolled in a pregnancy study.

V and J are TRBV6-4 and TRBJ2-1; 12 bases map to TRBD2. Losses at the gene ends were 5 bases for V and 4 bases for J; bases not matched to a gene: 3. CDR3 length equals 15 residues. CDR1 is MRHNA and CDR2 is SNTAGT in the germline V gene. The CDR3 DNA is TGTGCCAGCAGTCCCGGGACTAGCGGGTACAATGAGCAGTTCTTC. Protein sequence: CASSPGTSGYNEQFF.

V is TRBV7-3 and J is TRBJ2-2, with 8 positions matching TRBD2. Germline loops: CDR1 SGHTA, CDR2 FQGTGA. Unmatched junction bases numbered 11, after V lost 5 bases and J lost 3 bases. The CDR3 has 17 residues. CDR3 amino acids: CASSPRAPGGDTGELFF. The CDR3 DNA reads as TGTGCCAGCAGCCCCCGGGCCCCGGGGGGGGACACCGGGGAGCTGTTTTTT.

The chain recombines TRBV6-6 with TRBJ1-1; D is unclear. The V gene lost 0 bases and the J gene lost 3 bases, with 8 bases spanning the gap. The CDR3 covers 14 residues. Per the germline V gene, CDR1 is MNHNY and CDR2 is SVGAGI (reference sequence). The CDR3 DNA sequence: TGTGCCAGCAGTTACTCCCGCGGGGACACTGAAGCTTTCTTT. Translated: CASSYSRGDTEAFF.

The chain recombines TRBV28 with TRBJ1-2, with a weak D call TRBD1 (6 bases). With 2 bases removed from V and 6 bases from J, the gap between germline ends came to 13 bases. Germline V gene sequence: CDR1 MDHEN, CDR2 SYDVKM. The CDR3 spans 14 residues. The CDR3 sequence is CASSLGGALNGYTF. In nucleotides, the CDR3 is TGTGCCAGCAGTTTAGGGGGGGCATTAAATGGCTACACCTTC.

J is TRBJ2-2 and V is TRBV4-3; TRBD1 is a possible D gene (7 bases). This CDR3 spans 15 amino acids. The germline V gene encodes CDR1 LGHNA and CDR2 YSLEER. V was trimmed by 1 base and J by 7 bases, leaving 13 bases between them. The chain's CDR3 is CASSQGGGGSGELFF. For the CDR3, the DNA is TGCGCCAGCAGCCAAGGCGGAGGGGGCAGCGGGGAGCTGTTTTTT.